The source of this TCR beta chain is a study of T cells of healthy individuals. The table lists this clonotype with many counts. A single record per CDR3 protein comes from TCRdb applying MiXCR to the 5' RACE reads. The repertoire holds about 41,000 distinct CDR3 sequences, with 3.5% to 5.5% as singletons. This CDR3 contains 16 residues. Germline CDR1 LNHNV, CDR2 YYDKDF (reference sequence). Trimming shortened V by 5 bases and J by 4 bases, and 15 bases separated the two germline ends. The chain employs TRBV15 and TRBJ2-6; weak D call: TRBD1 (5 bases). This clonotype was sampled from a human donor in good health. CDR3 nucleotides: TGTGCCACCAGCCCCCGTTCAGGGCACGGGGCCAACGTCCTGACTTTC. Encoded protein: CATSPRSGHGANVLTF.